Listed below are T cell receptor beta chains from one sample, sequenced in a study of T cell changes during pregnancy in multiple sclerosis. The assay was immunoSEQ multiplex PCR, and TCRdb's table has in-frame clones only and misses some. Among some 71,000 clones listed, about 91% were seen once. The sample consisted of peripheral blood, taken after pregnancy. All receptors come from a female donor with multiple sclerosis, enrolled in a pregnancy study. Each CDR3 is given with its conserved first and last residue. The order of the fields is J gene, V gene, D gene, CDR3 protein. D genes are given only for firm matches.

TRBJ2-7 | TRBV6-1 | - | CASSRRGWYEQYF
TRBJ1-1 | TRBV2 | - | CASRDSLNTEAFF
TRBJ2-7 | TRBV30 | - | CAWSVSDTSYEQYF
TRBJ1-5 | TRBV4-1 | TRBD1 | CASSQDGQGYQPQHF
TRBJ2-3 | TRBV7-2 | - | CASSLTGAAIDTQYF
TRBJ1-1 | TRBV9 | TRBD1 | CASSLRTGRDTEAFF
TRBJ2-3 | TRBV5-1 | - | CASKPQASTDTQYF
TRBJ2-5 | TRBV5-1 | TRBD1 | CASSLEGAQETQYF
TRBJ1-1 | TRBV19 | TRBD1 | CASSDRGGMTEAFF
TRBJ2-1 | TRBV25-1 | - | CASSKSRGYNEQFF
TRBJ2-1 | TRBV5-4 | TRBD2 | CASSLTPGGSSNNEQFF
TRBJ2-1 | TRBV4-1 | TRBD1 | CASSPGTGGNNEQFF
TRBJ2-7 | TRBV30 | - | CAWGGSRGQRYEQYF
TRBJ2-1 | TRBV28 | TRBD2 | CASTPGLAGLHEQFF
TRBJ1-1 | TRBV5-6 | - | CASSLAALSANTEAFF
TRBJ2-1 | TRBV19 | TRBD2 | CASSTGLADYNEQFF
TRBJ2-5 | TRBV4-2 | - | CASSPLRRAEGTQYF
TRBJ1-2 | TRBV5-1 | - | CASSLPDAGYGYTF